One sample yielded the 21 T cell receptor beta chains listed below, sequenced in a study of T-cell memory formation after mild COVID-19. TCRdb re-called the 5' RACE reads through MiXCR, storing one row per CDR3 protein. The sample lists about 190,000 distinct CDR3 sequences, about a sixth seen once, with roughly 2.6% in the top ten. Sequencing was carried out using PBMCs or a T cell subset sorted from them (not recorded which). Receptors originate from an adult woman who had mild COVID-19 (a few samples of this study predate the infection). Cell type and time point are not known.

This clonotype turned up a few times. The chain employs TRBV6-5 and TRBJ2-5; no firm D call. Germline loops: CDR1 MNHEY, CDR2 SVGAGI. V lost 7 bases and J 7 bases, leaving 13 bases between the germline ends. The CDR3 is 12 residues long. The CDR3 sequence is CASKVGETTQYF. The CDR3 coding sequence is TGTGCCAGCAAGGTTGGAGAAACGACCCAGTACTTC.

The chain has TRBV7-9 and TRBJ2-3; tentative D call: TRBD2 (5 bases). Germline CDR1 and CDR2: SEHNR and FQNEAQ (reference sequence). The CDR3 length is 14 residues. V shed 4 bases and J shed 0 bases, with 8 bases lying between them. The CDR3 bases are TGTGCCAGCAGCTCTAGCCTTAGCACAGATACGCAGTATTTT. Amino acid sequence: CASSSSLSTDTQYF.

This clonotype turned up a few times. V usage is TRBV3-1 and J usage is TRBJ1-4, with 9 nucleotides matching TRBD1. There are 14 residues in the CDR3. Germline V gene lookup returns CDR1 LGHDT and CDR2 YNNKEL (reference sequence). V trimming: 4 bases; J trimming: 8 bases; junction bases outside the gene matches: 5. DNA for the CDR3: TGTGCCAGCAGCCGGGGACAGGGAGGGGAAAAACTGTTTTTT. Translation: CASSRGQGGEKLFF.

The chain has TRBV20-1 and TRBJ1-1; 9 bases map to TRBD1. Unmatched junction bases numbered 4, after V lost 6 bases and J lost 2 bases. The length of the CDR3 is 13 residues. Germline CDR1 DFQATT, CDR2 SNEGSKA (reference sequence). DNA of the CDR3: TGCAGTGCCCGACAGGGGGTTAACACTGAAGCTTTCTTT. Its protein product is CSARQGVNTEAFF.

This clonotype came up a few times. J is TRBJ2-6 and V is TRBV20-1; a weak D match, TRBD2 (5 bases). Germline loops: CDR1 DFQATT, CDR2 SNEGSKA (reference sequence). CDR3 length equals 16 residues. Between the trimmed V and J ends, which lost 6 bases and 0 bases, there was a span of 15 bases. Written as DNA, the CDR3 is TGCAGTGCCCTCGGACTTGGGTCCTCTGGGGCCAACGTCCTGACTTTC. Protein: CSALGLGSSGANVLTF.

V usage is TRBV9 and J usage is TRBJ1-2, with 7 bases fitting TRBD1. Germline V lookup: CDR1 SGDLS, CDR2 YYNGEE. With 4 bases clipped from V and 4 bases from J, the junction kept 7 bases outside the gene matches. This CDR3 is 14 amino acids long. Here the CDR3 DNA reads TGTGCCAGCAGCCAGGGGGGACAGAGCTATGGCTACACCTTC. Protein: CASSQGGQSYGYTF. Full variable domain (outside the CDR3, taken from reference TRBV9 and TRBJ1-2): DSGVTQTPKHLITATGQRVTLRCSPRSGDLSVYWYQQSLDQGLQFLIQYYNGEERAKGNILERFSAQQFPDLHSELNLSSLELGDSALYFCASSQGGQSYGYTFGSGTRLTVV.

The table lists this clonotype with a few counts. The chain has TRBV5-1 and TRBJ2-2, with TRBD2 matching over 12 bases. Trimming removed 0 bases from V and 6 bases from J; junction bases left unmatched: 3. Germline V lookup: CDR1 SGHRS, CDR2 YFSETQ. There are 16 residues in the CDR3. DNA for the CDR3: TGCGCCAGCAGCTTGGGACTAGCGGGAGTGTCCGGGGAGCTGTTTTTT. This translates into CASSLGLAGVSGELFF.

The V gene is TRBV29-1, the J gene TRBJ2-7; D uncertain. The germline gives CDR1 SQVTM, CDR2 ANQGSEA. The V end lost 4 bases, the J end lost 4 bases, and 8 bases lay between the germline ends. The CDR3 sequence is 11 residues long. CDR3 sequence: CSVVSQYEQYF. In DNA form, the CDR3 reads TGCAGCGTTGTTAGTCAGTACGAGCAGTACTTC.

The rearrangement uses TRBV7-2 and TRBJ2-5; D is possibly TRBD1 (5 bases). This CDR3 is 13 amino acids long. CDR1 is SGHTA, CDR2 FQGNSA, per germline. V lost 4 bases and J 1 base, leaving 7 bases between the germline ends. The CDR3 here is CASSYRTQETQYF. The DNA for the CDR3 is TGTGCCAGCAGCTACAGGACCCAAGAGACCCAGTACTTC.

This clonotype was found many times. The chain couples TRBV20-1 to TRBJ2-7, with a weak D call TRBD2 (7 bases). The germline gives CDR1 DFQATT, CDR2 SNEGSKA (reference sequence). V gave up 6 bases and J gave up 0 bases, with 15 bases separating them. This CDR3 is built from 14 residues. CDR3 amino acids: CSARNRDYSYEQYF. The CDR3, as DNA: TGCAGTGCCCGTAACAGGGACTACTCCTACGAGCAGTACTTC.

The chain is built from TRBV6-5 and TRBJ1-5, with 8 bases aligning to TRBD1. Trimming removed 4 bases from V and 2 bases from J; junction bases left unmatched: 4. This CDR3 spans 15 amino acids. Germline V gene data show CDR1 as MNHEY and CDR2 as SVGAGI. In DNA form, the CDR3 reads TGTGCCAGCAGTTTCGCAGGGGGCGGCAATCAGCCCCAGCATTTT. Amino acid sequence: CASSFAGGGNQPQHF.

Many counts were recorded for this clonotype. V is TRBV5-1 and J is TRBJ2-2; 9 nucleotides agree with TRBD1. Germline lookup yields CDR1 SGHRS and CDR2 YFSETQ. The V segment lost 2 bases and the J segment 5 bases; nucleotides outside the gene matches: 4. CDR3 size: 15 residues. The CDR3 sequence: CASSLRDRATGELFF. Written as DNA, the CDR3 is TGCGCCAGCAGCTTAAGGGACAGGGCGACCGGGGAGCTGTTTTTT.

This chain connects TRBV29-1 to TRBJ1-1, with D hard to call. Germline V gene data show CDR1 as SQVTM and CDR2 as ANQGSEA. The CDR3 is made up of 13 amino acids. Trimming took 6 bases from V and 7 from J, leaving 18 bases between them. The CDR3 nucleotides read TGCAGCGTCACGAGAGGAGACTGGGGTGAAGCTTTCTTT. This translates into CSVTRGDWGEAFF.

The genes are TRBV4-2 and TRBJ2-7, with 8 bases aligning to TRBD2. V was pared by 0 bases and J by 7 bases, with 11 bases of the junction left unmatched. CDR1 LGHNA and CDR2 YNFKEQ come from the germline V gene. The CDR3 covers 16 residues. Written as DNA, the CDR3 is TGTGCCAGCAGCCAAGATTCCCCCGGGGGGGGCCAGGAGCAGTACTTC. This encodes CASSQDSPGGGQEQYF.

The table lists this clonotype with a few counts. The J gene is TRBJ2-5, the V gene TRBV5-4, with TRBD2 matching 9 bases. This CDR3 is 15 amino acids long. Germline V gene sequence: CDR1 SGHNT, CDR2 YYREEE (reference sequence). The V gene end was trimmed by 3 bases and the J gene end by 3 bases; junction bases not matched to a gene: 6. CDR3 amino acids: CASSSLAGDKETQYF. Here the CDR3 DNA reads TGTGCCAGCAGCTCCTTAGCGGGGGACAAAGAGACCCAGTACTTC. Complete variable domain (other parts from reference TRBV5-4 and TRBJ2-5): ETGVTQSPTHLIKTRGQQVTLRCSSQSGHNTVSWYQQALGQGPQFIFQYYREEENGRGNFPPRFSGLQFPNYSSELNVNALELDDSALYLCASSSLAGDKETQYFGPGTRLLVL.

This clonotype was detected a few times. V gene TRBV12-3 or TRBV12-4 combines with J gene TRBJ2-5, with unresolved D. V was trimmed by 1 base and J by 4 bases, leaving 7 bases between them. This CDR3 spans 13 amino acids. This CDR3 is CASSLGGIETQYF. The CDR3 nucleotides read TGTGCCAGCAGTTTAGGGGGAATAGAGACCCAGTACTTC.

The chain carries TRBV4-1 and TRBJ2-3, with TRBD2 matching over 11 bases. Germline assignment: CDR1 MGHRA and CDR2 YSYEKL. CDR3 size: 19 residues. The trim removed 4 bases at V and 3 bases at J, leaving 15 bases unmatched. CDR3 nucleotide sequence: TGCGCCAGCAGCCTGGGACATGAGATAGCGGGAGGGCCTACAGATACGCAGTATTTT. It is translated as CASSLGHEIAGGPTDTQYF.

This sequence joins TRBV5-6 and TRBJ1-4, with D perhaps TRBD1 (5 bases). This CDR3 has 15 amino acids. Germline CDR1 and CDR2: SGHDT and YYEEEE. Trimming removed 3 bases from V and 7 bases from J, with 16 bases in between. The CDR3 sequence: CASSSDTLWGEKLFF. CDR3 DNA sequence: TGTGCCAGCAGCTCGGACACCCTCTGGGGTGAAAAACTGTTTTTT. The full variable domain, with the rest looked up from reference TRBV5-6 and TRBJ1-4, is DAGVTQSPTHLIKTRGQQVTLRCSPKSGHDTVSWYQQALGQGPQFIFQYYEEEERQRGNFPDRFSGHQFPNYSSELNVNALLLGDSALYLCASSSDTLWGEKLFFGSGTQLSVL.

The CDR3 nucleotides read TGTGCCAGCAGCTTAGATGTAGGGACGAGCGGCTACACCTTC. Amino acids: CASSLDVGTSGYTF. The rearrangement links TRBV11-3 to TRBJ1-2; tentatively, D is TRBD1 (5 bases). This CDR3 has 14 amino acids. With 0 bases removed from V and 8 bases from J, the gap between germline ends came to 13 bases. The germline V gene encodes CDR1 SGHNT and CDR2 YENEEA.

V gene TRBV9 combines with J gene TRBJ1-1, with 9 bases fitting TRBD1. This CDR3 is built from 14 residues. From germline, CDR1 is SGDLS and CDR2 YYNGEE. Trimming cost V 4 bases and J 5 bases; bases outside gene matches: 6. The CDR3: CASSFGQGSTEAFF. Written as DNA, the CDR3 is TGTGCCAGCAGCTTTGGACAGGGGAGTACTGAAGCTTTCTTT.

This sequence joins TRBV5-1 and TRBJ2-5, with 8 positions matching TRBD1. The CDR3 sequence is 15 residues long. Germline V gene lookup returns CDR1 SGHRS and CDR2 YFSETQ. Trimming took 4 bases from V and 1 from J; bases not matched to a gene: 6. As DNA, the CDR3 is TGCGCCAGCAGCCGGACGACAGGGGCCCAAGAGACCCAGTACTTC. It is translated as CASSRTTGAQETQYF.